This T cell receptor beta chain was identified in a study of blood T cell repertoires in COVID-19. Study details: The cDNA or gDNA used as material had been derived from T cells, B-cell-depleted T cells, or PBMCs.

Produced via immunoSEQ multiplex PCR; TCRdb's table is partial and in-frame only. This table holds 200,000 to 250,000 clones, approximately 88% found once. V trimming: 10 bases; J trimming: 8 bases; junction bases outside the gene matches: 10. The CDR3 sequence is 13 residues long. From germline, CDR1 is MDHEN and CDR2 SYDVKM. The chain recombines TRBV28 with TRBJ1-4; TRBD1 agrees at 7 bases. The sequenced sample was PBMCs or T cells enriched from blood (not recorded which). The origin of this receptor is a young woman who had been exposed to COVID-19. The CDR3 nucleotides are TGTGCCACCAGCGGACAGGAGGAAGAAAAACTGTTTTTT. Amino acid sequence: CATSGQEEEKLFF.